This T cell receptor beta chain is from a study of T cell responses to AZD1222 COVID-19 vaccine. Study-wide results and caveats: At baseline, seropositivity was found in only a handful of AZD1222 recipients.

A remark on this clone: What it recognizes is unknown.

V was pared by 2 bases and J by 7 bases, with 10 bases of the junction left unmatched. Germline-derived CDR1 and CDR2 are MNHEY and SVGAGI. This CDR3 contains 16 residues. Clones were sequenced by immunoSEQ multiplex PCR, and TCRdb holds only the in-frame ones, with some missing. In the table there are roughly 200,000 clones, roughly 88% of which are singletons. The chain is built from TRBV6-5 and TRBJ2-2, with TRBD1 identical over 7 bases. The material sequenced was peripheral blood, taken on day 0 of AZD1222 vaccination. This clonotype was sampled from an adult in good health. The CDR3 sequence: CASSYSWDRQLGELFF. The CDR3 bases are TGTGCCAGCAGTTACAGCTGGGACAGACAGCTCGGGGAGCTGTTTTTT.